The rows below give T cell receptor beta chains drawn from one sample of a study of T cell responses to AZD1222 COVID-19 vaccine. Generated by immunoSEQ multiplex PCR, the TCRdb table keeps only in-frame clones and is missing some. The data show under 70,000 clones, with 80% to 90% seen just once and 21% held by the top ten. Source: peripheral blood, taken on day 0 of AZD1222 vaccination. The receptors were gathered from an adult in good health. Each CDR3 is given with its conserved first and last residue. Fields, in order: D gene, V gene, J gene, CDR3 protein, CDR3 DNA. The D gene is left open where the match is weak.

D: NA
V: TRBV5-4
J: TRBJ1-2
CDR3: CASSLWAEFLNYGYTF
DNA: TGTGCCAGCAGCTTGTGGGCAGAATTTCTTAACTATGGCTACACCTTC

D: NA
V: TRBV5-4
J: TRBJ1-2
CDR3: CASRREVDGGYGYTF
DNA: TGTGCCAGCAGGCGGGAGGTGGACGGGGGGTATGGCTACACCTTC

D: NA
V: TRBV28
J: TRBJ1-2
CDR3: CASSLGTSNGYTF
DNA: TGTGCCAGCAGTCTGGGCACCTCTAACGGCTACACCTTC

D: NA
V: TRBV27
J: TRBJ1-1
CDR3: CASKRTNTEAFF
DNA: TGTGCCAGCAAGAGAACGAACACTGAAGCTTTCTTT

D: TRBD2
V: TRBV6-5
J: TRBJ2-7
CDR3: CASSYTGLAGNYEQYF
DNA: TGTGCCAGCAGTTACACAGGACTAGCGGGGAACTACGAGCAGTACTTC

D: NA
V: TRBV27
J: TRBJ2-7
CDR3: CASSLYGSVSEQYF
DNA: TGTGCCAGCAGTTTATACGGTTCGGTATCCGAGCAGTACTTC

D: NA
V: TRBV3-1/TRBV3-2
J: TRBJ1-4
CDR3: CASSNRDVNEKLFF
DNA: TGTGCCAGCAGCAATAGGGACGTCAATGAAAAACTGTTTTTT

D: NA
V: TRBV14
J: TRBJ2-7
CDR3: CASSPLGLYEQYF
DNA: TGTGCCAGCAGCCCCCTGGGTCTCTACGAGCAGTACTTC

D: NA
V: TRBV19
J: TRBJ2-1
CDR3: CATKELSDNEQFF
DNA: TGTGCCACCAAAGAACTCTCAGACAATGAGCAGTTCTTC

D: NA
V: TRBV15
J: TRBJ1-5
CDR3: CATSSYGANQPQHF
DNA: TGTGCCACCAGCAGCTACGGGGCAAATCAGCCCCAGCATTTT